These T cell receptor beta chains were read from a single sample in a study of blood T cell repertoires in COVID-19. The protocol was immunoSEQ multiplex PCR, while the TCRdb copy is restricted to in-frame clones and leaves out a portion. The repertoire holds more than 100,000 clones, with 70% to 85% as singletons. The sequenced sample was peripheral blood. These receptors were obtained from a woman aged 70-85 years with acute or convalescent COVID-19. Both conserved end residues are part of each CDR3. Each record gives: V gene, CDR3 protein.

>TRBV7-2
CASSSTIATDTQYF
>TRBV19
CASSIKALRNYDETQYF
>TRBV19
CASKIRDIGSPLHF
>TRBV7-9
CASSYGTSTQYF
>TRBV27
CASSLSRVSYNEQFF
>TRBV2
CASSVEGTDYGYTF
>TRBV3-1/TRBV3-2
CASSPRRQSGGYTF
>TRBV6-2/TRBV6-3
CASSYSSGAGGNQPQHF
>TRBV12-3/TRBV12-4
CASHTGLSTEAFF
>TRBV30
CASGVGVEAFF
>TRBV11-2
CASSFPFSNEQFF
>TRBV5-5
CASSLGAPNQPQHF
>TRBV14
CASSQGRGAWTEAFF
>TRBV19
CASSNTGLTEAFF
>TRBV5-5
CASSRTGDSNQPQHF
>TRBV24-1
CATSDPIQGNTIYF
>TRBV6-2/TRBV6-3
CASSYKGAGGRNEQYF
>TRBV9
CASSRGTYNEQFF
>TRBV6-1
CASSDRSLFNEKLFF
>TRBV6-5
CASSFLQGTNYGYTF
>TRBV3-1/TRBV3-2
CASSQDRERDTQYF
>TRBV25-1
CASSETLVVRGGEQYF
>TRBV15
CATSRERAYMLETQYF
>TRBV5-6
CASSLRTGGNTEAFF
>TRBV12-5
CASGLPGRGVNEQFF
>TRBV27
CASSLSGRNTEAFF
>TRBV12-3/TRBV12-4
CASSLASYNEQFF
>TRBV15
CATSPRGDTEAFF
>TRBV19
CASSIVGQGNYGYTF
>TRBV3-1/TRBV3-2
CASREDRRNEKLFF
>TRBV6-2/TRBV6-3
CASSSERGGLGTDTQYF
>TRBV7-2
CASSFSGGANEKLFF
>TRBV7-2
CASSLGVFGGINSPLHF
>TRBV30
CAWSGSGNQPQHF
>TRBV5-1
CASSLQGRNTGELFF
>TRBV20-1
CSASTGTGYGYTF
>TRBV5-4
CASSLGDTDTQYF
>TRBV3-1/TRBV3-2
CASSQDPVTGELFF
>TRBV24-1
CATSDTTGALTNEKLFF
>TRBV7-3
CASSSIAGGTDTQYF
>TRBV3-1/TRBV3-2
CASSIETGTNSPLHF
>TRBV7-2
CASSPSRWNEQFF
>TRBV6-5
CASSHGQGIYEQYF
>TRBV25-1
CASSSTASSGNTIYF
>TRBV6-5
CASSSRQGGETQYF
>TRBV7-2
CASQSGTGFYEQYF
>TRBV9
CASSSEGTEAFF
>TRBV30
CAWRQQLNSPLHF
>TRBV5-6
CASSPAGGGTGNTIYF
>TRBV6-1
CASSEDPQGFPNEKLFF
>TRBV4-3
CASSQPGANGYTF
>TRBV18
CASSPRDSTGELFF
>TRBV7-2
CASSLGIVAGSEAETQYF
>TRBV30
CAWALFSTSTGELFF
>TRBV30
CAWSVFGRTNEKLFF